The 30 T cell receptor beta chains below come from one sample, sequenced in a study of blood T cell repertoires in COVID-19. This table comes from immunoSEQ multiplex PCR, and its TCRdb copy is limited to in-frame clones, with some not included. The table includes hundreds of thousands of clones, 85% to 90% detected once. Sequencing was carried out using peripheral blood. Receptors originate from a woman aged 50 to 60 with COVID-19, enrolled during active disease.

This rearrangement joins TRBV29-1 to TRBJ2-7; possibly TRBD1 for D (6 bases). Per the germline V gene, CDR1 is SQVTM and CDR2 is ANQGSEA. Trimming took off 6 bases at V and 1 base at J, with 13 bases between the two ends. The CDR3 spans 13 residues. The DNA of the CDR3 is TGCAGCGTGTCGACAGGCCGATCCTACGAGCAGTACTTC. Translated, it gives CSVSTGRSYEQYF.

This chain links TRBV7-2 with TRBJ2-1; TRBD2 matches at 11 bases. The CDR3 covers 15 residues. J gave up 12 bases and V 2 bases, and 9 bases lay outside the gene matches. Germline CDR1 reads SGHTA; CDR2 reads FQGNSA. DNA for the CDR3: TGTGCCAGCAGCTTAACTCTAGCGGGAGGCAACGGGCAGTTCTTC. Residues: CASSLTLAGGNGQFF.

This clone was found a few times. The chain joins TRBV7-9 to TRBJ2-7, with 14 bases fitting TRBD2. CDR1 is SEHNR, CDR2 FQNEAQ, per germline (reference sequence). J lost 0 bases, V lost 3 bases, and 10 bases had no gene match. The CDR3 spans 19 residues. The DNA for the CDR3 is TGTGCCAGCAGCTTCGGCCAGACTAGCGGGAGGGTCAGCTCCTACGAGCAGTACTTC. Amino acid sequence: CASSFGQTSGRVSSYEQYF. Together with reference TRBV7-9 and TRBJ2-7, the CDR3 gives the full variable domain: DTGVSQNPRHKITKRGQNVTFRCDPISEHNRLYWYRQTLGQGPEFLTYFQNEAQLEKSRLLSDRFSAERPKGSFSTLEIQRTEQGDSAMYLCASSFGQTSGRVSSYEQYFGPGTRLTVT.

This rearrangement joins TRBV6-5 to TRBJ1-2, with D maybe TRBD1 (6 bases). V was cut by 6 bases and J by 4 bases, with 18 bases left in between. The CDR3 loop spans 15 amino acids. In germline, CDR1 is MNHEY, CDR2 SVGAGI. CDR3 region: CASSPTDSIRYGYTF. The CDR3 nucleotides are TGTGCCAGCAGCCCCACGGACAGCATACGCTATGGCTACACCTTC.

The gene calls are TRBV3-1 (or the pseudogene TRBV3-2) and TRBJ2-1; D uncertain. Per germline, CDR1 LGHDT and CDR2 YNNKEL (reference sequence). V gave up 0 bases and J gave up 10 bases, with 19 bases separating them. The length of the CDR3 is 16 residues. The CDR3 DNA reads TGTGCCAGCAGCCAAGATGTGGTAGCCGGTATTTCGGAGCAGTTCTTC. Its protein is CASSQDVVAGISEQFF.

The chain couples TRBV7-2 to TRBJ2-1, with TRBD2 identical over 9 bases. The V and J ends lost 8 bases and 6 bases, in that order; junction bases with no gene match: 17. Germline CDR1 is SGHTA and CDR2 is FQGNSA. The CDR3 contains 17 residues. This CDR3 reads CASFRFSGSAPGNEQFF. CDR3 sequence (DNA): TGTGCCAGCTTTAGATTTAGCGGGAGCGCTCCGGGCAATGAGCAGTTCTTC.

The chain is built from TRBV7-6 and TRBJ1-5; 9 nucleotides line up with TRBD1. This CDR3 has 19 residues. V shed 2 bases and J 2 bases; nucleotides not matched to a gene: 13. CDR1 is SGHVS, CDR2 FNYEAQ, per germline. In DNA form, the CDR3 reads TGTGCCAGCAGCTTATCCTACCATCCGGGGGACAGGGGCAATCAGCCCCAGCATTTT. Translated, it gives CASSLSYHPGDRGNQPQHF.

CDR3 sequence: CASSPRGQIYEQYF. The CDR3 coding sequence is TGCGCCAGCAGCCCTAGGGGACAGATCTACGAGCAGTACTTC. The V gene is TRBV5-1, the J gene TRBJ2-7, with TRBD1 matching over 7 bases. V shed 4 bases and J 3 bases; nucleotides not matched to a gene: 7. The germline gives CDR1 SGHRS, CDR2 YFSETQ. This CDR3 has 14 amino acids.

The chain is built from TRBV30 and TRBJ1-6; D ambiguous. V lost 1 base to trimming and J lost 8 bases, with 9 bases between them. Per the germline V gene, CDR1 is GTSNPN and CDR2 is SVGIG (reference sequence). The length of the CDR3 is 13 residues. The CDR3 is CAWSGQVDSPLHF. The CDR3 nucleotides read TGTGCCTGGAGTGGCCAGGTGGATTCACCCCTCCACTTT.

The chain combines TRBV2 with TRBJ1-1; 7 nucleotides agree with TRBD1. From germline, CDR1 is SNHLY and CDR2 FYNNEI. The CDR3 has 14 residues. V trimming: 2 bases; J trimming: 4 bases; junction bases outside the gene matches: 4. The CDR3 loop reads CASSEQGDGTEAFF. Here the CDR3 DNA reads TGTGCCAGCAGTGAACAGGGGGACGGCACTGAAGCTTTCTTT.

The V gene is TRBV2, the J gene TRBJ2-3; TRBD2 agrees at 9 bases. Trimming took 3 bases from V and 5 from J; bases not matched to a gene: 9. The length of the CDR3 is 16 residues. Germline CDR1 SNHLY, CDR2 FYNNEI. This chain's CDR3 is CASSEAGTSLIDTQYF. DNA for the CDR3: TGTGCCAGCAGTGAGGCCGGGACTAGCTTGATAGATACGCAGTATTTT.

This sequence joins TRBV6-6 and TRBJ1-2; unclear D gene. CDR1 and CDR2 (germline): MNHNY, SVGAGI (reference sequence). V shed 8 bases and J shed 6 bases, with 13 bases lying between them. This CDR3 is built from 12 residues. The CDR3 is CASYLGWDGYTF. CDR3 DNA sequence: TGTGCCAGCTATCTAGGTTGGGATGGCTACACCTTC.

This rearrangement joins TRBV2 to TRBJ2-7; no reliable D call. This CDR3 contains 12 residues. V was clipped by 7 bases and J by 4 bases, with 11 bases between them. Germline assignment: CDR1 SNHLY and CDR2 FYNNEI. The DNA for the CDR3 is TGTGCCAGCAATGCGGTCGGGTACGAGCAGTACTTC. It codes for CASNAVGYEQYF.

In this sample, this clone turned up once. V and J are TRBV5-4 and TRBJ2-7; 11 bases fit TRBD1. This CDR3 is built from 15 residues. Germline CDR1 SGHNT, CDR2 YYREEE (reference sequence). V gave up 4 bases and J gave up 2 bases; unmatched junction bases: 5. CDR3 amino acids: CASSLGGQGAYEQYF. The CDR3 DNA reads as TGTGCCAGCAGCCTGGGGGGACAGGGGGCCTACGAGCAGTACTTC.

This clone showed up just a few times. The chain uses TRBV5-6 and TRBJ2-5; possibly TRBD2 for D (6 bases). Germline assignment: CDR1 SGHDT and CDR2 YYEEEE. V lost 3 bases and J 1 base, leaving 16 bases between the germline ends. The CDR3 is 16 amino acids. DNA of the CDR3: TGTGCCAGCAGCTCCCCTCGGACTAATGGCCAAGAGACCCAGTACTTC. This gives the protein CASSSPRTNGQETQYF. The complete variable domain, with remaining parts taken from reference TRBV5-6 and TRBJ2-5, reads DAGVTQSPTHLIKTRGQQVTLRCSPKSGHDTVSWYQQALGQGPQFIFQYYEEEERQRGNFPDRFSGHQFPNYSSELNVNALLLGDSALYLCASSSPRTNGQETQYFGPGTRLLVL.

The CDR3 DNA sequence: TGTGCCAGCAGCCAAGATAACAGGGAGCAGACCCAGTACTTC. This codes for CASSQDNREQTQYF. The rearrangement uses TRBV3-1 (or the pseudogene TRBV3-2) and TRBJ2-5, with a possible D match to TRBD1 (6 bases). V gave up 0 bases and J gave up 6 bases, with 11 bases separating them. Germline lookup yields CDR1 LGHDT and CDR2 YNNKEL (reference sequence). The CDR3 runs 14 residues.

The chain links TRBV11-2 to TRBJ1-2; TRBD1 aligns across 8 bases. Germline CDR1 SGHAT, CDR2 FQNNGV. V gave up 7 bases and J gave up 9 bases; unmatched junction bases: 4. The CDR3 is 11 residues long. The DNA of the CDR3 is TGTGCCAGCAACGGACAGGGCCGCTACACCTTC. Its translation: CASNGQGRYTF.

This clone was counted a few times. The chain joins TRBV7-6 to TRBJ2-7, with D maybe TRBD1 (6 bases). CDR3 size: 15 residues. V lost 1 base and J lost 3, with 13 bases in between. The germline gives CDR1 SGHVS, CDR2 FNYEAQ. This CDR3 reads CASSLDLGAVYEQYF. DNA of the CDR3: TGTGCCAGCAGCTTAGATCTGGGGGCTGTCTACGAGCAGTACTTC.

In its sample, this clone was seen a few times. The V call is TRBV5-4, the J call TRBJ2-7, with 8 bases identical to TRBD2. Germline V gives CDR1 SGHNT, CDR2 YYREEE (reference sequence). Losses at the gene ends were 3 bases for V and 2 bases for J; bases not matched to a gene: 7. This CDR3 has 15 amino acids. Written as DNA, the CDR3 is TGTGCCAGCAGCTACGAGCGGGAGCCTACCTACGAGCAGTACTTC. This gives the protein CASSYEREPTYEQYF.

The CDR3 here is CSAPTGPNEQFF. In nucleotides, the CDR3 is TGCAGCGCCCCGACAGGTCCCAATGAGCAGTTCTTC. The chain links TRBV29-1 to TRBJ2-1; weak D call: TRBD1 (6 bases). The CDR3 extends over 12 amino acids. V lost 7 bases to trimming and J lost 6 bases, with 13 bases between them. CDR1 and CDR2 (germline): SQVTM, ANQGSEA.

Written as DNA, the CDR3 is TGCGCCAGCAGCTTGGGACGGACAGATGGGGGCTACACCTTC. It codes for CASSLGRTDGGYTF. The rearrangement joins TRBV5-1 to TRBJ1-2, with D perhaps matching TRBD1 (6 bases). The V end was cut by 0 bases, the J end by 8 bases, with 14 bases between. Germline V lookup: CDR1 SGHRS, CDR2 YFSETQ. The CDR3 has 14 amino acids. The full variable domain, rest sourced from reference TRBV5-1 and TRBJ1-2, is KAGVTQTPRYLIKTRGQQVTLSCSPISGHRSVSWYQQTPGQGLQFLFEYFSETQRNKGNFPGRFSGRQFSNSRSEMNVSTLELGDSALYLCASSLGRTDGGYTFGSGTRLTVV.

The chain joins TRBV4-1 to TRBJ2-5, with D hard to call. CDR1 is MGHRA and CDR2 is YSYEKL in the germline V gene. The CDR3 has 14 amino acids. V was shortened by 1 base and J by 3 bases, with 9 bases between the two germline ends. CDR3 DNA sequence: TGCGCCAGCAGCCAAGCAACTACTGAAGAGACCCAGTACTTC. It encodes CASSQATTEETQYF.

This chain uses TRBV6-2 or TRBV6-3 with TRBJ2-7, with D possibly being TRBD2 (6 bases). This CDR3 has 15 residues. Trimming left V 6 bases short and J 7 bases short, with 22 bases between. In germline, CDR1 is MNHEY, CDR2 SVGEGT. For the CDR3, the DNA is TGTGCCAGCAGCCTGGTTGGGCGGCAGGCGGGAGAGCAGTACTTC. Its translation: CASSLVGRQAGEQYF.

The genes are TRBV5-1 and TRBJ1-3; the D gene is possibly TRBD1 (6 bases). The V end was cut by 0 bases, the J end by 4 bases, with 8 bases between. CDR1 and CDR2 (germline): SGHRS, YFSETQ. The length of the CDR3 is 14 residues. CDR3 DNA: TGCGCCAGCAGCTTGGAGACAGGAGGAAACACCATATATTTT. It translates to CASSLETGGNTIYF.

The V gene is TRBV7-8, the J gene TRBJ2-3; D might be TRBD2 (5 bases). Germline CDR1 is SGHVS and CDR2 is FQNEAQ. V was shortened by 2 bases and J by 3 bases, with 9 bases between the two germline ends. This CDR3 has 14 amino acids. The CDR3 region has the DNA TGTGCCAGCAGCTTAACCTTAGCGACAGATACGCAGTATTTT. Translating it yields CASSLTLATDTQYF.

J is TRBJ1-1 and V is TRBV5-1; 9 nucleotides agree with TRBD1. CDR3 size: 14 residues. Germline CDR1 reads SGHRS; CDR2 reads YFSETQ. V trimming: 4 bases; J trimming: 5 bases; junction bases outside the gene matches: 6. The CDR3 here is CASSEQGALTEAFF. DNA of the CDR3: TGCGCCAGCAGCGAACAGGGGGCGCTGACTGAAGCTTTCTTT. The variable domain in full, with the rest retrieved from reference TRBV5-1 and TRBJ1-1, is KAGVTQTPRYLIKTRGQQVTLSCSPISGHRSVSWYQQTPGQGLQFLFEYFSETQRNKGNFPGRFSGRQFSNSRSEMNVSTLELGDSALYLCASSEQGALTEAFFGQGTRLTVV.

Worth noting for this clone: An end of the junction differs from the germline gene, which may be a read error. The chain combines TRBV24-1 with TRBJ2-3, with D unresolved. Germline V CDR1 and CDR2: KGHDR, SFDVKD. The CDR3 totals 12 residues. CDR3 sequence (DNA): TGTGCCACCAATGATCGGACAGATACGCAGTATTTT. This sequence encodes CATNDRTDTQYF.

The chain combines TRBV5-1 with TRBJ2-7; a possible D gene is TRBD2 (6 bases). Germline CDR1 and CDR2: SGHRS and YFSETQ. Trimming took off 0 bases at V and 5 bases at J, with 18 bases between the two ends. This CDR3 is 16 amino acids long. CDR3 protein: CASSLDLNGSPNEQYF. The CDR3 region has the DNA TGCGCCAGCAGCTTGGACTTGAACGGGAGTCCCAACGAGCAGTACTTC.

The chain links TRBV2 to TRBJ2-7; D perhaps matches TRBD1 (5 bases). Between the trimmed V and J ends, which lost 6 bases and 4 bases, there was a span of 10 bases. The length of the CDR3 is 12 residues. Looked up from germline, CDR1 is SNHLY and CDR2 is FYNNEI. For the CDR3, the DNA is TGTGCCAGCAGGGGGCGGAAGTACGAGCAGTACTTC. The encoded protein is CASRGRKYEQYF.

This rearrangement joins TRBV7-2 to TRBJ2-1; TRBD2 matches 12 bases. Trimming at V came to 4 bases and at J to 0 bases, leaving 1 base not matched to a gene. This CDR3 region has 16 residues. Germline CDR1 and CDR2: SGHTA and FQGNSA. The CDR3 DNA follows: TGTGCCAGCAGCTGGACTAGCGGGACCTCCTACAATGAGCAGTTCTTC. Its translation: CASSWTSGTSYNEQFF.